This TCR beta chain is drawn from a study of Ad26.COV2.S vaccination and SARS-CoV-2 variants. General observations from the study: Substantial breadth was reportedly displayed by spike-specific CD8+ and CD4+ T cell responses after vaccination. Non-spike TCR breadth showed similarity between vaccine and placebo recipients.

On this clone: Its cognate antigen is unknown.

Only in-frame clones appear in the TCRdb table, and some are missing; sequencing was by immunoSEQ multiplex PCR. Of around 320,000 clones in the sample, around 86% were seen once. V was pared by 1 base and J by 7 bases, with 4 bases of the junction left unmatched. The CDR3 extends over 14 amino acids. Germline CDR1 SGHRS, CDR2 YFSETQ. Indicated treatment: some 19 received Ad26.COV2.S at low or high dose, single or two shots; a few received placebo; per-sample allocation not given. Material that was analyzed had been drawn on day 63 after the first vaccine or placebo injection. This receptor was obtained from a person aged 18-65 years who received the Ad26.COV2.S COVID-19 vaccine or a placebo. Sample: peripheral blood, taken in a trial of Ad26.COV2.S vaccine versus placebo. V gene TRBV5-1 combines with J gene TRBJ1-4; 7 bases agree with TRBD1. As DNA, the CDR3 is TGCGCCAGCAGCTTGAGAGGGGGCGTTGAAAAACTGTTTTTT. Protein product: CASSLRGGVEKLFF.